This TCR beta chain was profiled in a study of cytomegalovirus exposure and HLA in healthy donors. Notes on the study in general: For cytomegalovirus status, the classifier reportedly gave diagnoses with high specificity and sensitivity. According to a subsequent analysis, TCR clusters identified in the first cohort showed a tendency to co-occur across the 120 validation repertoires. Researchers counted 180 or so TCR beta chains as cytomegalovirus-associated.

Repertoires were generated with immunoSEQ multiplex PCR, while TCRdb's copy carries only in-frame clones and drops some. The profile covers 130,000 to 150,000 clones, with roughly nine tenths appearing a single time and about 0.64% taken by the ten largest. V lost 5 bases and J 0 bases, leaving 12 bases between the germline ends. Germline V gene sequence: CDR1 SGDLS, CDR2 YYNGEE. The CDR3 is 15 residues long. About this clone itself: Its antigen is unknown.

J is TRBJ1-3 and V is TRBV9; D perhaps matches TRBD1 (6 bases). The source is a young man in good health and CMV-seronegative. Sequencing input: PBMCs. CDR3 nucleotide sequence: TGTGCCAGCAGTACCCAGGGGTCCTCTGGAAACACCATATATTTT. Protein: CASSTQGSSGNTIYF.